This T cell receptor (beta chain) was sequenced in a study of control samples from healthy donors and cancer patients. Sequenced by immunoSEQ multiplex PCR; TCRdb stores in-frame clones only, minus some. The table has 120,000 or so clones, just under 90% seen once; the top ten hold about 12%. This clone was seen only a few times. Other DNA sequences in this specimen translate into the identical CDR3. The clonotype originates from a man aged 25-45 years in good health. Sequences were obtained from blood.

DNA of the CDR3: TGTGCCAGTAGTCTAACAGGGGGCAATCAGCCCCAGCATTTT. Translated, it gives CASSLTGGNQPQHF. The chain recombines TRBV19 with TRBJ1-5; 7 nucleotides match TRBD1. Germline V gene sequence: CDR1 LNHDA, CDR2 SQIVND (reference sequence). The V segment lost 5 bases and the J segment 2 bases; nucleotides outside the gene matches: 3. This CDR3 region has 14 residues.